Described below is a single TCR beta chain sequence and its context. Its antigen is currently unknown. MiXCR was run by TCRdb on the reads, yielding one entry per CDR3 protein. This table holds 200,000 to 300,000 distinct CDR3 sequences, approximately 9.2% found once. The CDR3 contains 11 residues. The junction had 6 bases not matched to a gene; V was cut back by 5 bases and J by 12 bases. Germline CDR1 is MNHEY and CDR2 is SVGEGT. The data were obtained in a study of T cell repertoires in cytomegalovirus infection. Study at large: Public signatures in TCR beta pointed to CMV infection and matching HLA type. Points from the study as a whole: The cumulative frequency of public TCR beta families identified carriers of CMV plus the relevant HLA. HLA-C-restricted, CMV-specific TCR beta clonotypes were dominant ex vivo.

The clonotype originates from a human donor in good health (CMV status not recorded). Some clones in this sample may be carry-over from other donors' samples. Material: PBMCs. V usage is TRBV6-2 or TRBV6-3 and J usage is TRBJ1-2, with 7 bases matching TRBD1. This chain's CDR3 is CASSDREENTF. Here the CDR3 DNA reads TGTGCCAGCAGTGACAGGGAAGAGAACACCTTC.